The 9 T cell receptor beta chains listed next were all sequenced from one sample in a study of blood T cells in healthy people across ages. Combining a sample-barcoded 5' primer with a J-beta primer mix, a second PCR ran for roughly 7 to 11 cycles. Via MiXCR, TCRdb re-called the 5' RACE reads, giving one row per CDR3 protein. Of 1.5 million to 2 million distinct CDR3 sequences detected, 28% appear once; the ten largest clones hold 7.7%. The material sequenced was blood. The receptors originated from a woman between 25 and 40 years old in good health.

The V and J genes are TRBV28 and TRBJ2-1; 11 bases are a match to TRBD2. The CDR3 runs to 16 residues. V lost 3 bases to trimming and J lost 7 bases; unmatched junction nucleotides: 8. Germline V gene data show CDR1 as MDHEN and CDR2 as SYDVKM. The CDR3 is CASSFRSSGRSNEQFF. The CDR3 nucleotides read TGTGCCAGCAGTTTCAGGTCTAGCGGGAGGAGTAATGAGCAGTTCTTC.

The chain combines TRBV20-1 with TRBJ2-1; tentative D call: TRBD2 (6 bases). The CDR3 length is 13 residues. V shed 5 bases and J shed 7 bases, with 15 bases lying between them. Germline CDR1 reads DFQATT; CDR2 reads SNEGSKA (reference sequence). CDR3 in amino acids: CSAARVGGNEQFF. The CDR3 coding sequence is TGCAGTGCTGCGCGGGTCGGAGGGAATGAGCAGTTCTTC.

This clonotype was detected a few times. DNA for the CDR3: TGTGCCAGCAGTTCGCAGGGGCCCCAAAATCAGCCCCAGCATTTT. It yields the protein CASSSQGPQNQPQHF. The rearrangement uses TRBV12-3 or TRBV12-4 and TRBJ1-5; D perhaps matches TRBD1 (6 bases). Trimming shortened V by 4 bases and J by 4 bases, and 14 bases separated the two germline ends. This CDR3 comprises 15 residues.

This clonotype appeared a few times. The CDR3 region is CASSFGSFGGETDTQYF. The CDR3 region has the DNA TGTGCCAGCAGTTTCGGGTCTTTTGGCGGGGAAACAGATACGCAGTATTTT. The chain recombines TRBV27 with TRBJ2-3, with TRBD2 as a possible D gene (6 bases). Trimming left V 3 bases short and J 3 bases short, with 19 bases between. The germline V gene encodes CDR1 MNHEY and CDR2 SMNVEV (reference sequence). There are 17 residues in the CDR3.

V gene TRBV20-1 combines with J gene TRBJ2-5, with 7 bases matching TRBD1. After removal of 4 bases from V and 4 bases from J, the junction contained 6 bases not matched to a gene. The germline V gene encodes CDR1 DFQATT and CDR2 SNEGSKA (reference sequence). This CDR3 is 13 amino acids long. This CDR3 reads CSAIQGVGETQYF. The CDR3 DNA follows: TGCAGTGCTATCCAGGGGGTCGGAGAGACCCAGTACTTC.

The chain recombines TRBV7-3 with TRBJ2-1; no reliable D call. Trimming pared 7 bases from V and 9 bases from J, leaving 13 bases between. The CDR3 runs to 12 residues. The germline V gene has CDR1 SGHTA and CDR2 FQGTGA. CDR3 coding DNA: TGTGCCAGCACTAATCTCCCCGGTGAGCAGTTCTTC. It codes for CASTNLPGEQFF.

The gene calls are TRBV5-6 and TRBJ2-3, with D unclear. Trimming removed 3 bases from V and 8 bases from J, with 13 bases in between. CDR1 and CDR2 from the germline V gene are SGHDT and YYEEEE. The length of the CDR3 is 13 residues. CDR3 region: CASSSLPVATQYF. The CDR3 DNA reads TGTGCCAGCAGCTCATTGCCAGTGGCTACGCAGTATTTT.

The chain recombines TRBV5-1 with TRBJ2-3, with D tentatively TRBD1 or TRBD2 (5 bases each). V lost 5 bases to trimming and J lost 8 bases, with 12 bases between them. Germline values: CDR1 SGHRS, CDR2 YFSETQ. The CDR3 runs to 12 residues. The CDR3 DNA is TGCGCCAGCAGTTTCGAGGGGTCTACGCAGTATTTT. Translation gives CASSFEGSTQYF.

This chain connects TRBV4-1 to TRBJ1-1, with D perhaps TRBD1 (5 bases). V was pared by 3 bases and J by 5 bases, with 25 bases between. This CDR3 region has 18 residues. The germline V gene encodes CDR1 MGHRA and CDR2 YSYEKL. Written as DNA, the CDR3 is TGCGCCAGCAGCCAGAGCCTCTCTCTCAAGGGACCCCGAACTGAAGCTTTCTTT. Translation gives CASSQSLSLKGPRTEAFF.